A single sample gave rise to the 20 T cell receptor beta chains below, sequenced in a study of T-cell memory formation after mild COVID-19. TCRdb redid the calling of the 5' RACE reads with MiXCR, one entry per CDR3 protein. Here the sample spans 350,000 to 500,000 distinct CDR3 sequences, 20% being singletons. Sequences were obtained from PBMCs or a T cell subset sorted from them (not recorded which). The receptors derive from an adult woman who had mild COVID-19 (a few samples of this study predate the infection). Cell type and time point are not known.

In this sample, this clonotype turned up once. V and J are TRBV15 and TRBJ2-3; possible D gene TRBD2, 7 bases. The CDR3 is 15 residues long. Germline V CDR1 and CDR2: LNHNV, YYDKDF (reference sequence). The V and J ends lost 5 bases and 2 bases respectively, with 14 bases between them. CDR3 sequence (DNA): TGTGCCACCAGCGGCCGGGGGGCCGCCACAGATACGCAGTATTTT. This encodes CATSGRGAATDTQYF.

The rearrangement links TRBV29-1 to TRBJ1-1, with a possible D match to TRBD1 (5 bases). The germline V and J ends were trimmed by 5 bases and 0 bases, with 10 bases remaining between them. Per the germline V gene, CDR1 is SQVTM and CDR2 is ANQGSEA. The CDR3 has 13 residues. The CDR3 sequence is CSVSEGMNTEAFF. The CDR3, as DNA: TGCAGCGTTTCCGAGGGGATGAACACTGAAGCTTTCTTT.

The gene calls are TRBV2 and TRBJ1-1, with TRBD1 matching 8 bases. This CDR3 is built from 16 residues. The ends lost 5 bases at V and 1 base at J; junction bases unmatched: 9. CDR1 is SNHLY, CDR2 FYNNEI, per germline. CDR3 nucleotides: TGTGCCAGCAGTTACCTTCGGACAGGGAAGAACACTGAAGCTTTCTTT. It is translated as CASSYLRTGKNTEAFF.

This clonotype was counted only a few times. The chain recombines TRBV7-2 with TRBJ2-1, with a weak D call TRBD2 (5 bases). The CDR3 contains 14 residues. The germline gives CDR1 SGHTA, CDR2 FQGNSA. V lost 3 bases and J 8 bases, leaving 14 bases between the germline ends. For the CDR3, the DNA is TGTGCCAGCAGCTTGCTTCGAGGGCCGGATGAGCAGTTCTTC. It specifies CASSLLRGPDEQFF.

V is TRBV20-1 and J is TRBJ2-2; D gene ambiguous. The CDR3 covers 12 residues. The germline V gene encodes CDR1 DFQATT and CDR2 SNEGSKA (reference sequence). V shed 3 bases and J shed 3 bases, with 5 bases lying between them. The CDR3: CSASTDTGELFF. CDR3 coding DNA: TGCAGTGCTAGCACAGACACCGGGGAGCTGTTTTTT.

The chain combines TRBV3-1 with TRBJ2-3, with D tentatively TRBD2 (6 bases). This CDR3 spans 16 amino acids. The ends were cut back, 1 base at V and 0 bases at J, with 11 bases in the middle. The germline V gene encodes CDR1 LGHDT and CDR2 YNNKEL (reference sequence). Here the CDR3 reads CASSQVGLSSTDTQYF. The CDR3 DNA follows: TGTGCCAGCAGCCAAGTGGGACTCTCTAGCACAGATACGCAGTATTTT.

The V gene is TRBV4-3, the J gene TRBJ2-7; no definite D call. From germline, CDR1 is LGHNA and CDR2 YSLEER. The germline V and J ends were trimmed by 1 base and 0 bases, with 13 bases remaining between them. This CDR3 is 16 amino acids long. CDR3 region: CASSQGSNRNSYEQYF. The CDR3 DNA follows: TGCGCCAGCAGCCAAGGCAGTAATAGAAACTCCTACGAGCAGTACTTC.

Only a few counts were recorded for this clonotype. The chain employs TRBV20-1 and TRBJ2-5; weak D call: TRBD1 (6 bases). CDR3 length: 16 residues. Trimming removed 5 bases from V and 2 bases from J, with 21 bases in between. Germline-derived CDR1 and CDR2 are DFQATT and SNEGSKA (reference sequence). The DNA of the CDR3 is TGCAGTGCTTCAACCAGCAGGGGTGGCCTTCAAGAGACCCAGTACTTC. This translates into CSASTSRGGLQETQYF.

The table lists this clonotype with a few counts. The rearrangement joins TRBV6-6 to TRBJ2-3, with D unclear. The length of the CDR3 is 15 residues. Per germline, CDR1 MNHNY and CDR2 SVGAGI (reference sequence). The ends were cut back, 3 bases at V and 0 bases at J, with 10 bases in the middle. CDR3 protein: CASSYFGSSTDTQYF. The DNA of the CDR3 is TGTGCCAGCAGTTATTTCGGGTCCAGCACAGATACGCAGTATTTT.

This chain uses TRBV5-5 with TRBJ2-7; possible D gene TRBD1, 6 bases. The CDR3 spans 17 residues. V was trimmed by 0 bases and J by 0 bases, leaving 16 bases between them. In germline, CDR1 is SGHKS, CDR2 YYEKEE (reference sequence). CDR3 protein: CASSLDNSGTPSYEQYF. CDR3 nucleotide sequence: TGTGCCAGCAGCTTGGACAACTCCGGGACACCCTCCTACGAGCAGTACTTC.

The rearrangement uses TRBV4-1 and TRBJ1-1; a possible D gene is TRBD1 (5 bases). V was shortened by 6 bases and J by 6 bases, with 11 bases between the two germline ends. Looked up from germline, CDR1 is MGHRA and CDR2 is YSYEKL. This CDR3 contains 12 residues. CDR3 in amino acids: CASSSEGAEAFF. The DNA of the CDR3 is TGCGCCAGCAGTTCGGAAGGGGCTGAAGCTTTCTTT.

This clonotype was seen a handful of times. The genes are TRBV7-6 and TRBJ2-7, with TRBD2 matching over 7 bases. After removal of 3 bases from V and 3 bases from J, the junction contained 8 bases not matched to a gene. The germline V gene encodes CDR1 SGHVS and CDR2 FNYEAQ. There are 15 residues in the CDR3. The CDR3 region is CASSFGASGDYEQYF. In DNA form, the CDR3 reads TGTGCCAGCAGCTTTGGGGCTAGCGGCGACTACGAGCAGTACTTC.

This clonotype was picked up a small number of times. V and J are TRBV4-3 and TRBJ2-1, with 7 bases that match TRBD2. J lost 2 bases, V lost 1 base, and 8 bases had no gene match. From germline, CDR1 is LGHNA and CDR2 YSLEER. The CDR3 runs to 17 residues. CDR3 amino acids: CASSQARLAEPYNEQFF. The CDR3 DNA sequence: TGCGCCAGCAGCCAAGCTAGGCTAGCGGAACCCTACAATGAGCAGTTCTTC.

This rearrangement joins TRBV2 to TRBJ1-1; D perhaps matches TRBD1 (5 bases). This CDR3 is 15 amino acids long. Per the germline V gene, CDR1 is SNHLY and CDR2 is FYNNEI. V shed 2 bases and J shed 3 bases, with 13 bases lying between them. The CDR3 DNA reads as TGTGCCAGCAGTGAATTGCGGGGGAGCCACACTGAAGCTTTCTTT. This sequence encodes CASSELRGSHTEAFF.

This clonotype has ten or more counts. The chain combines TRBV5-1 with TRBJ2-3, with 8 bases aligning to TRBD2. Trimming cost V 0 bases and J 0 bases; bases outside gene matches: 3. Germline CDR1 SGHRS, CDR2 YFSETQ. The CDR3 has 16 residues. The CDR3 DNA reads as TGCGCCAGCAGCTTGGTCGAGCGGGGGAGCACAGATACGCAGTATTTT. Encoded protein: CASSLVERGSTDTQYF.

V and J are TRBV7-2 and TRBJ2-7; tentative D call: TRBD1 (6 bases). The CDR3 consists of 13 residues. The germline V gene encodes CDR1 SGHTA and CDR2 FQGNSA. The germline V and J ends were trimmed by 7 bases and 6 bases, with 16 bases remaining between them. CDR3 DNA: TGTGCCAGCAACTTCAGAGGGGGAGCCGAGCAGTACTTC. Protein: CASNFRGGAEQYF.

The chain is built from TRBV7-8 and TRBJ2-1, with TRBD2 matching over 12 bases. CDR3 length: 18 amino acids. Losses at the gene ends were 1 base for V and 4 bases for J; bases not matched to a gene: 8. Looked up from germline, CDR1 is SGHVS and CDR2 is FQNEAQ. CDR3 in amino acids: CASSLGGALAGGYNEQFF. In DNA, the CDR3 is TGTGCCAGCAGCTTAGGAGGGGCTCTAGCGGGAGGGTACAATGAGCAGTTCTTC.

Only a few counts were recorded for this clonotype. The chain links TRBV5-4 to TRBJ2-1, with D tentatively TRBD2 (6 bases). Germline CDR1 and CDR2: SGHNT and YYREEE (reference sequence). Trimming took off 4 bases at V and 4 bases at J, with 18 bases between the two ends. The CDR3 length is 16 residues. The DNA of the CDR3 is TGTGCCAGCAGCCCGCAGCTTAGCGGAACGTACAATGAGCAGTTCTTC. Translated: CASSPQLSGTYNEQFF.

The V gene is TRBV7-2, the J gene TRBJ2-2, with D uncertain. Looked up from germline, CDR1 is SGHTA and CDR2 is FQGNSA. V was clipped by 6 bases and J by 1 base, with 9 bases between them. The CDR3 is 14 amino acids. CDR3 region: CASREHKNTGELFF. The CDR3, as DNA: TGTGCCAGCAGAGAACACAAGAACACCGGGGAGCTGTTTTTT. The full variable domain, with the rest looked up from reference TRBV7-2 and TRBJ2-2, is GAGVSQSPSNKVTEKGKDVELRCDPISGHTALYWYRQSLGQGLEFLIYFQGNSAPDKSGLPSDRFSAERTGGSVSTLTIQRTQQEDSAVYLCASREHKNTGELFFGEGSRLTVL.

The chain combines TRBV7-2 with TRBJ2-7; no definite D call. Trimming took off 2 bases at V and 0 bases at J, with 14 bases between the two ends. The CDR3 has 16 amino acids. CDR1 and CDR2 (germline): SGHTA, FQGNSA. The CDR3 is CASSLLTAKYSYEQYF. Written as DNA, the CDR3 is TGTGCCAGCAGCTTATTGACGGCAAAATACTCCTACGAGCAGTACTTC.